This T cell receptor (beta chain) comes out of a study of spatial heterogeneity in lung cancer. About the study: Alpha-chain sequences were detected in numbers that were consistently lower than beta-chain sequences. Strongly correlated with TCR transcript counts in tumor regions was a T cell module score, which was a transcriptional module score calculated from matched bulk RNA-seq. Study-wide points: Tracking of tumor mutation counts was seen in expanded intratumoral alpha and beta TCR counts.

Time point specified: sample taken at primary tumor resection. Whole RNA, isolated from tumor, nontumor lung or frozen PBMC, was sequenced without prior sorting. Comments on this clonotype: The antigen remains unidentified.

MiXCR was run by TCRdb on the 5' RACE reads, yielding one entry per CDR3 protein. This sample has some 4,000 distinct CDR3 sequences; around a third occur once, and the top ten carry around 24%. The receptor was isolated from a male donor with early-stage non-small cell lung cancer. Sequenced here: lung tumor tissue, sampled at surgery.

DNA for the CDR3: TGTGCCAGCAGCTTAGCACAGGGAGGAAGGAGCACAGATACGCAGTATTTT. Residues: CASSLAQGGRSTDTQYF. This chain uses TRBV7-2 with TRBJ2-3; either TRBD1 or TRBD2 may supply D (6 bases each). The germline CDR1 and CDR2 sequences are SGHTA and FQGNSA. This CDR3 spans 17 amino acids. The V and J ends lost 0 bases and 0 bases respectively, with 13 bases between them.